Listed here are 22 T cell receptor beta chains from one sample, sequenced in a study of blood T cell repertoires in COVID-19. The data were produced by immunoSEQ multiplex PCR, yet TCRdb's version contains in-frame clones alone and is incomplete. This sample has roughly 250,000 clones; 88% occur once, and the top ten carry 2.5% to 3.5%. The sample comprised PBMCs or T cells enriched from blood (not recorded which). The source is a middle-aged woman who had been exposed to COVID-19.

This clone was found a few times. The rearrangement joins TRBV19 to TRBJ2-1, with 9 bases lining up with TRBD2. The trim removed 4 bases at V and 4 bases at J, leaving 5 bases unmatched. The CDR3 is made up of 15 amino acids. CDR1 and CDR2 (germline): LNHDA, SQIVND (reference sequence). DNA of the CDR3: TGTGCCAGTAGTAAGACTAGCGGCACTTACAATGAGCAGTTCTTC. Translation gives CASSKTSGTYNEQFF.

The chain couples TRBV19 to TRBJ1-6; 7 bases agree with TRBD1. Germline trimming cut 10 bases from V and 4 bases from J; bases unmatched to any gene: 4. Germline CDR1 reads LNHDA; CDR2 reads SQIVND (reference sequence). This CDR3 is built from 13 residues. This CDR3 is CATMGQYNSPLHF. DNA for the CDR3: TGTGCCACTATGGGACAGTATAATTCACCCCTCCACTTT.

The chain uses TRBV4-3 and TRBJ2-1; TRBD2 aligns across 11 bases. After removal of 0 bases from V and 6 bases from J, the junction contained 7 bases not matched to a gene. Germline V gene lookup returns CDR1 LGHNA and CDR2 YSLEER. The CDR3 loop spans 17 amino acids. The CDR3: CASSQDSRLAGSNEQFF. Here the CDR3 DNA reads TGCGCCAGCAGCCAAGATTCCCGACTAGCGGGATCCAATGAGCAGTTCTTC.

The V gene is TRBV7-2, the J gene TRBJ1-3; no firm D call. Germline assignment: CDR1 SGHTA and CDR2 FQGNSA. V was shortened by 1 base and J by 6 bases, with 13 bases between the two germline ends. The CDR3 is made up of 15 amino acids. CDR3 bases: TGTGCCAGCAGCTTAGGGGTGGGAGAAATAAACACCATATATTTT. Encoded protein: CASSLGVGEINTIYF.

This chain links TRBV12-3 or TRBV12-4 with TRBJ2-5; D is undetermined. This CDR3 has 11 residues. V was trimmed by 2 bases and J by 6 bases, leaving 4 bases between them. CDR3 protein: CASSLSKTQYF. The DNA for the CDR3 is TGTGCCAGCAGTTTATCTAAGACCCAGTACTTC.

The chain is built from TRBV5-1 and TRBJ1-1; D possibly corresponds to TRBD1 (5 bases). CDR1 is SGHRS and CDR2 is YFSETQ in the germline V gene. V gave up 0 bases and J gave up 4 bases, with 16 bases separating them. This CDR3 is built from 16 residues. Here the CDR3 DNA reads TGCGCCAGCAGCTTGGCGGTCAGGGCCCCCTCCACTGAAGCTTTCTTT. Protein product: CASSLAVRAPSTEAFF.

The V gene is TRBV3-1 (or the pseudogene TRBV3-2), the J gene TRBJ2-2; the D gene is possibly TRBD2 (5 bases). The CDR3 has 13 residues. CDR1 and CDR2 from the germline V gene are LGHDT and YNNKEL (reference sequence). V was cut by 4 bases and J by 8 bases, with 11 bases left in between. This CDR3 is CASSPVGRGELFF. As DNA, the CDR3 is TGTGCCAGCAGCCCAGTAGGGAGAGGGGAGCTGTTTTTT.

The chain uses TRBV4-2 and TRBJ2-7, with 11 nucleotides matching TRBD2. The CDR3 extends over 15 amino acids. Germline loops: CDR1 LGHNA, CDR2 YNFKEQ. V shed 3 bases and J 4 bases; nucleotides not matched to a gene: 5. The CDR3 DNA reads TGTGCCAGCAGCCAGACTAGCGGGGTGAATTACGAGCAGTACTTC. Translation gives CASSQTSGVNYEQYF.

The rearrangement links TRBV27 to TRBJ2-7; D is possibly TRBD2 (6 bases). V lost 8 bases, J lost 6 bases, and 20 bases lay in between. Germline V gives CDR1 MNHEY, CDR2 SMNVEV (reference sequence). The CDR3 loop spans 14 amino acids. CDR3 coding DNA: TGTGCCAGCTCTTTGGGCGGGGACCGTTCCGAGCAGTACTTC. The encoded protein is CASSLGGDRSEQYF.

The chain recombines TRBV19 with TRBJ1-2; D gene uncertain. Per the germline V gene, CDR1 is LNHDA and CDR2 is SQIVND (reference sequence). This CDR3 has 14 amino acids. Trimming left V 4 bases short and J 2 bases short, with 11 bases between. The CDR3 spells CASSSGAKNYGYTF. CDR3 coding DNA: TGTGCCAGTAGTAGCGGTGCAAAAAACTATGGCTACACCTTC.

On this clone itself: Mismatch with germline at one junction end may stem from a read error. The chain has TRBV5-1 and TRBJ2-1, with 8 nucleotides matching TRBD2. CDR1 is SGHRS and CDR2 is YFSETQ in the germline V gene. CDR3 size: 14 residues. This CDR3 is CASSLGTSNNEQFF. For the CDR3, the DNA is TGTGCCAGCAGCTTGGGGACTAGTAACAATGAGCAGTTCTTC.

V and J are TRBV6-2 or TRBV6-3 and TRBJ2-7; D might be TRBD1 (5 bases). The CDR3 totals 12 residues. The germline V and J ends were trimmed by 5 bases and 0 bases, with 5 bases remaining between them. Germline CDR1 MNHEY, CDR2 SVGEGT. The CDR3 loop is CASSQGSYEQYF. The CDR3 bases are TGTGCCAGCAGTCAGGGCTCCTACGAGCAGTACTTC.

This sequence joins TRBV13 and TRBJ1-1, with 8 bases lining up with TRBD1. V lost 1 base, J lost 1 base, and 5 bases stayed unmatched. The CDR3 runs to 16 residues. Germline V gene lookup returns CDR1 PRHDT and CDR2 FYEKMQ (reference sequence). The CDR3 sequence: CASSLATGTGNTEAFF. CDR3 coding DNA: TGTGCCAGCAGCTTAGCCACCGGGACAGGGAACACTGAAGCTTTCTTT.

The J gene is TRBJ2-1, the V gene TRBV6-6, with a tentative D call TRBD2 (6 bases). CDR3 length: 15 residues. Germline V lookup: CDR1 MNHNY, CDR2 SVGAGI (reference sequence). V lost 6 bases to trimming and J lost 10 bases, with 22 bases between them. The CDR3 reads CASSSGTGFRGEQFF. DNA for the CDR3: TGTGCCAGCAGCTCCGGGACGGGATTCCGGGGGGAGCAGTTCTTC.

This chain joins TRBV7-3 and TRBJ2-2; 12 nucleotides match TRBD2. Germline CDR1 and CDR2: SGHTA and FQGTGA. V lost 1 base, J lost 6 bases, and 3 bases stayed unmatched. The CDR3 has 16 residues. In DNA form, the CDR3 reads TGTGCCAGCAGCTTAAGACTAGCGGGAGAGGCCGGGGAGCTGTTTTTT. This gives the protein CASSLRLAGEAGELFF. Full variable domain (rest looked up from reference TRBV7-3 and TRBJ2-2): GAGVSQTPSNKVTEKGKYVELRCDPISGHTALYWYRQSLGQGPEFLIYFQGTGAADDSGLPNDRFFAVRPEGSVSTLKIQRTERGDSAVYLCASSLRLAGEAGELFFGEGSRLTVL.

DNA for the CDR3: TGTGCCAGCAGCGTAGAGACAGGGGGCGTCGGGGAGCTGTTTTTT. It is translated as CASSVETGGVGELFF. V usage is TRBV9 and J usage is TRBJ2-2, with 10 bases aligning to TRBD1. Per germline, CDR1 SGDLS and CDR2 YYNGEE. The V gene end was trimmed by 0 bases and the J gene end by 7 bases; junction bases not matched to a gene: 3. There are 15 residues in the CDR3.

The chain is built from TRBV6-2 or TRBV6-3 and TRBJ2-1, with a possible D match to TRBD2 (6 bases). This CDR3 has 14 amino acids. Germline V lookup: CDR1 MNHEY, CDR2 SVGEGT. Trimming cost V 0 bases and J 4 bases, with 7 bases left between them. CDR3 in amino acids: CASSYSGGYNEQFF. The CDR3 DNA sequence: TGTGCCAGCAGTTACTCTGGGGGGTACAATGAGCAGTTCTTC.

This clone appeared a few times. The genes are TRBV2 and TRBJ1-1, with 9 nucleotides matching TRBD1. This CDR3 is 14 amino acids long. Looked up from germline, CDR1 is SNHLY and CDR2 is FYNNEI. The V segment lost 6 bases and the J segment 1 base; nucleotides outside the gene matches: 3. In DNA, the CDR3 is TGTGCCAGCAGCCAGACAGGGGGGAACACTGAAGCTTTCTTT. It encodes CASSQTGGNTEAFF.

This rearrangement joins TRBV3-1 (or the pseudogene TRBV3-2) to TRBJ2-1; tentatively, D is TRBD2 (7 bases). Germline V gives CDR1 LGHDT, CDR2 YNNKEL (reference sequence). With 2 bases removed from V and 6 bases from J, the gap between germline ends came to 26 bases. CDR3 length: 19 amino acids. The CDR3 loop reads CASSQRFLPGGRGFNEQFF. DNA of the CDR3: TGTGCCAGCAGCCAAAGGTTCCTCCCGGGGGGCCGGGGTTTCAATGAGCAGTTCTTC.

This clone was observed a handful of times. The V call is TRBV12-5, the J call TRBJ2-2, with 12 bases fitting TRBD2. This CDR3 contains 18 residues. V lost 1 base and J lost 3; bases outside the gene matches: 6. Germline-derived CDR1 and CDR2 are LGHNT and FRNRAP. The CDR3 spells CASGLAEGLAGYTGELFF. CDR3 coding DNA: TGTGCTAGTGGTTTGGCAGAGGGACTAGCGGGTTACACCGGGGAGCTGTTTTTT. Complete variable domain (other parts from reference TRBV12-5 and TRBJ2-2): DARVTQTPRHKVTEMGQEVTMRCQPILGHNTVFWYRQTMMQGLELLAYFRNRAPLDDSGMPKDRFSAEMPDATLATLKIQPSEPRDSAVYFCASGLAEGLAGYTGELFFGEGSRLTVL.

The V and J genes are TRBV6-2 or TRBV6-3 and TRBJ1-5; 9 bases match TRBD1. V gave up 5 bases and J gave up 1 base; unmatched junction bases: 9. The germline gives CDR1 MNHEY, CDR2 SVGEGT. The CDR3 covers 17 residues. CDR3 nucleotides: TGTGCCAGCAGTCGGTCTTCCGGGACAGGGAGCAATCAGCCCCAGCATTTT. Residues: CASSRSSGTGSNQPQHF.

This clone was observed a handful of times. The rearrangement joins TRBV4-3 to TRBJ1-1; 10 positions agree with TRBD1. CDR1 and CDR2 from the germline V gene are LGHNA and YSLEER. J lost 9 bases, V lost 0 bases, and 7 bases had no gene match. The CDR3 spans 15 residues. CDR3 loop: CASSQELRQGAQAFF. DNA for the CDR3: TGCGCCAGCAGCCAAGAATTGAGACAGGGGGCGCAAGCTTTCTTT.